This TCR beta chain was obtained from a study of Graves' ophthalmopathy and Graves' hyperthyroidism. Investigators amplified TCR beta CDR3 regions from RNA transcripts. RT-PCR in the first round used HTBI primers; a second-round multiplex PCR followed. Using its own MiXCR run on the multiplex PCR reads, TCRdb lists one record per CDR3 protein. This sample has hundreds of thousands of distinct CDR3 sequences, with approximately 15% found just once. Calling hyperthyroidism stable required that no ophthalmopathy show up within 18 months of follow-up. It was from about 9.1 ml of fresh peripheral blood that the PBMCs came. The CDR3 covers 11 residues.

The clonotype was recovered from a woman aged 18-29 years with stable Graves' hyperthyroidism. The sample comprised peripheral blood. The chain recombines TRBV12-3 or TRBV12-4 with TRBJ2-2, with D hard to call. CDR3 in amino acids: CGVSNTGELFF. The DNA for the CDR3 is TGTGGGGTTTCGAACACCGGGGAGCTGTTTTTT.